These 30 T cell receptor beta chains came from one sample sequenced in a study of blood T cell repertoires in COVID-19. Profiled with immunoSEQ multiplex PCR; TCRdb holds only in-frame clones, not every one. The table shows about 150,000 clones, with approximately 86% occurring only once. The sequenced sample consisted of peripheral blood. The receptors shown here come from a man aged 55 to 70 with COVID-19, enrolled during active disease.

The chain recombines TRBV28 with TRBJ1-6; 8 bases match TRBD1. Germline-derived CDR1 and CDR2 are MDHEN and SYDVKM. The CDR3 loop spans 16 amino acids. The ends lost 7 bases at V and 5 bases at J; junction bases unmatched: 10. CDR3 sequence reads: CASIGDRLGHNSPLHF. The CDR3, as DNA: TGTGCCAGCATCGGGGACAGGTTGGGGCATAATTCACCCCTCCACTTT. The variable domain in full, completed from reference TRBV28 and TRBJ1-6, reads DVKVTQSSRYLVKRTGEKVFLECVQDMDHENMFWYRQDPGLGLRLIYFSYDVKMKEKGDIPEGYSVSREKKERFSLILESASTNQTSMYLCASIGDRLGHNSPLHFGNGTRLTVT.

The CDR3, as DNA: TGTGCCAGCAGTTCCTCGGGACTAGCGAAAACCTACAATGAGCAGTTCTTC. It translates to CASSSSGLAKTYNEQFF. This chain uses TRBV6-2 or TRBV6-3 with TRBJ2-1, with 10 bases lining up with TRBD2. The CDR3 totals 17 residues. Trimming took 4 bases from V and 2 from J; bases not matched to a gene: 8. Germline V gene sequence: CDR1 MNHEY, CDR2 SVGEGT.

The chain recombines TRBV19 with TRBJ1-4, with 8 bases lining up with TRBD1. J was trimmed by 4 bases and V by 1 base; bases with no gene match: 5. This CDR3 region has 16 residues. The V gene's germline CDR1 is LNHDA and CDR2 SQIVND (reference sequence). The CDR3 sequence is CASSIVIGTGNEKLFF. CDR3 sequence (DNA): TGTGCCAGTAGTATAGTGATCGGGACAGGTAATGAAAAACTGTTTTTT.

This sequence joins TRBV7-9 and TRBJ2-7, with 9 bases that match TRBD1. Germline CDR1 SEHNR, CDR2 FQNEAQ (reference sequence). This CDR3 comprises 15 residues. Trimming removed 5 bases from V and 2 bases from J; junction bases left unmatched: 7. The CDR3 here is CASSLGTGKTYEQYF. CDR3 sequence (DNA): TGTGCCAGCAGCCTCGGGACAGGGAAGACCTACGAGCAGTACTTC.

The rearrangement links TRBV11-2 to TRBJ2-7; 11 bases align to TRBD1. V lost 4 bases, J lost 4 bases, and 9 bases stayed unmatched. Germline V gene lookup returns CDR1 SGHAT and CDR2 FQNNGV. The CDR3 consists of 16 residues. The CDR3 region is CASSSARDRGLYEQYF. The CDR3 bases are TGTGCCAGCAGCTCGGCCCGGGACAGGGGGTTATACGAGCAGTACTTC.

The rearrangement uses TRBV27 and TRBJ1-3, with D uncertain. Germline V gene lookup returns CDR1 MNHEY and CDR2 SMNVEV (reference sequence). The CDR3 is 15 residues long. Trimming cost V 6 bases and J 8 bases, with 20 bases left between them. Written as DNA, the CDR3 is TGTGCCAGCAGCCACCTCCGACCTGGGGAGGACACCATATATTTT. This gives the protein CASSHLRPGEDTIYF.

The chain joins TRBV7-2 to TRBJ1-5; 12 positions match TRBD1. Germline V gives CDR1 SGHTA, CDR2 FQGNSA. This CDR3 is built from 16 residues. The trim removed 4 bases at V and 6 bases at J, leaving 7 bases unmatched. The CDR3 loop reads CASSSSGTGGGQPQHF. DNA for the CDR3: TGTGCCAGCAGCTCTTCCGGGACAGGGGGCGGTCAGCCCCAGCATTTT.

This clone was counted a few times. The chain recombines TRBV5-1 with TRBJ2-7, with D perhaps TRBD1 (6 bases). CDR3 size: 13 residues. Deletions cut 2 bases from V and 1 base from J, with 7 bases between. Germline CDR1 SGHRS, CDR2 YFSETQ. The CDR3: CASSFGQSYEQYF. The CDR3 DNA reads TGCGCCAGCAGCTTTGGACAGTCCTACGAGCAGTACTTC.

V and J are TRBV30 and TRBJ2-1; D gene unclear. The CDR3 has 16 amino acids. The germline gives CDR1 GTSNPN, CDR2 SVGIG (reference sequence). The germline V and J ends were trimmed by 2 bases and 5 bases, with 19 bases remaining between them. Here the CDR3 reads CAWSLPPPRPDNEQFF. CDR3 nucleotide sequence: TGTGCCTGGAGTCTTCCTCCTCCCCGTCCTGACAATGAGCAGTTCTTC.

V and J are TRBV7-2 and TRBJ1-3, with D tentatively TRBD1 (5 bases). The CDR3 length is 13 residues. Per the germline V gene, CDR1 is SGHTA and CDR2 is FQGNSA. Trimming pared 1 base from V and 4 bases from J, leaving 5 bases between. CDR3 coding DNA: TGTGCCAGCAGCTTAGGACAGGGAAACACCATATATTTT. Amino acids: CASSLGQGNTIYF.

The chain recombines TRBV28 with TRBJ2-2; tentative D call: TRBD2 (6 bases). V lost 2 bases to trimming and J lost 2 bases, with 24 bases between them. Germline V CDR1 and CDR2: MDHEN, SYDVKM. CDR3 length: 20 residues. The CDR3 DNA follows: TGTGCCAGCAGTTTAGGACGGGTTGGGATTTTCGGGAGAAACACCGGGGAGCTGTTTTTT. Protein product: CASSLGRVGIFGRNTGELFF.

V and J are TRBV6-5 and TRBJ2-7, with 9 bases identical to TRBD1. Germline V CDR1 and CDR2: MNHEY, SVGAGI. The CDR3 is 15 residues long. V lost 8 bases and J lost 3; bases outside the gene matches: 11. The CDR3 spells CASSIMGTGNYEQYF. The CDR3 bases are TGTGCCAGCTCGATTATGGGGACAGGGAACTACGAGCAGTACTTC.

The CDR3 DNA reads TGTGCCAGCAGTCGTGTCGCGGGACTAGGGTCCTACGAGCAGTACTTC. This encodes CASSRVAGLGSYEQYF. The chain links TRBV11-2 to TRBJ2-7, with TRBD2 matching 8 bases. V lost 6 bases, J lost 1 base, and 11 bases stayed unmatched. CDR3 length: 16 residues. Germline loops: CDR1 SGHAT, CDR2 FQNNGV.

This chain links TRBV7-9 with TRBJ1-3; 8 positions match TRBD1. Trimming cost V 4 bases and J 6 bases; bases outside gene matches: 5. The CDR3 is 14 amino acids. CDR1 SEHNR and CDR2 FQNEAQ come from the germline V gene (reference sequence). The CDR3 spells CASSWTGRENTIYF. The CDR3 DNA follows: TGTGCCAGCAGCTGGACAGGGAGGGAAAACACCATATATTTT. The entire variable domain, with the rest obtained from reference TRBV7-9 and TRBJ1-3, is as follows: DTGVSQNPRHKITKRGQNVTFRCDPISEHNRLYWYRQTLGQGPEFLTYFQNEAQLEKSRLLSDRFSAERPKGSFSTLEIQRTEQGDSAMYLCASSWTGRENTIYFGEGSWLTVV.

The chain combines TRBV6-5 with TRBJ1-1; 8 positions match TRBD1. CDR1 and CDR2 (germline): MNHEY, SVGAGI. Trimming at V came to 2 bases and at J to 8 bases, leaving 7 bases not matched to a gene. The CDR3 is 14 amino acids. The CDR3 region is CASSYPGQGAEAFF. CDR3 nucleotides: TGTGCCAGCAGTTACCCTGGACAGGGCGCAGAAGCTTTCTTT.

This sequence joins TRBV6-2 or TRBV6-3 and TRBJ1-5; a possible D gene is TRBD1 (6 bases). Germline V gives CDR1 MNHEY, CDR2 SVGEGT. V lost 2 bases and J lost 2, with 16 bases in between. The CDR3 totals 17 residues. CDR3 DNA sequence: TGTGCCAGCAGTTACGGTTGGACAGCGGAGGGCAATCAGCCCCAGCATTTT. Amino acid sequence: CASSYGWTAEGNQPQHF.

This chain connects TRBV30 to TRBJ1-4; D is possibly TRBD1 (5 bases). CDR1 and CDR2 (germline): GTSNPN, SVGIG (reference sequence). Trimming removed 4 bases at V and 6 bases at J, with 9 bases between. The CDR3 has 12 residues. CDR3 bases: TGTGCCTGGAACCGACAGCATGAAAAACTGTTTTTT. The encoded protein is CAWNRQHEKLFF.

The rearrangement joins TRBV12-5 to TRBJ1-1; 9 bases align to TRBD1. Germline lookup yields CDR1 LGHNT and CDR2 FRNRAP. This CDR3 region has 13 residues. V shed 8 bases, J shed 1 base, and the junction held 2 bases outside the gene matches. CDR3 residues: CASRGQGNTEAFF. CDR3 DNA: TGTGCTAGTCGGGGACAGGGGAACACTGAAGCTTTCTTT.

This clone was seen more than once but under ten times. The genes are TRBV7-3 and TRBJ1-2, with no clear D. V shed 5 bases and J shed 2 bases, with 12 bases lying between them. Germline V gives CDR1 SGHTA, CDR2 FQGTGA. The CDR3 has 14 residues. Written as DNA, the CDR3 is TGTGCCAGCAGCGCGGTGCCGGGGAACTATGGCTACACCTTC. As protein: CASSAVPGNYGYTF.

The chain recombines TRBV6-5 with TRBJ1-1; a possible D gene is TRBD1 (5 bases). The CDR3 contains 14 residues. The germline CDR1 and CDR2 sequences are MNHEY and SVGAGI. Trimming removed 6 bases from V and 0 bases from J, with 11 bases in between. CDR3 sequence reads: CASRLDTMNTEAFF. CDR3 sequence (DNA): TGTGCCAGCAGGCTGGACACGATGAACACTGAAGCTTTCTTT.

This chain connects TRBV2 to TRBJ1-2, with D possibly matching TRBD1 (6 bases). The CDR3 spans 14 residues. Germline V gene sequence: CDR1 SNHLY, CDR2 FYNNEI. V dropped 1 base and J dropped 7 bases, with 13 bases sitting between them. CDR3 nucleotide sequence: TGTGCCAGCAGTGAAGAACAGGGATGGAGTGGCTACACCTTC. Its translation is CASSEEQGWSGYTF.

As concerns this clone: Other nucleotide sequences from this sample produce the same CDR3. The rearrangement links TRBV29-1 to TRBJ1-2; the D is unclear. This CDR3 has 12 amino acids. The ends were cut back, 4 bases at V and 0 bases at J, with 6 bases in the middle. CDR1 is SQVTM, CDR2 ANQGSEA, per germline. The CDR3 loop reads CSVGGANYGYTF. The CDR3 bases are TGCAGCGTTGGAGGAGCTAACTATGGCTACACCTTC. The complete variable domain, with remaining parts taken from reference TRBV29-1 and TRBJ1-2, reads SAVISQKPSRDICQRGTSLTIQCQVDSQVTMMFWYRQQPGQSLTLIATANQGSEATYESGFVIDKFPISRPNLTFSTLTVSNMSPEDSSIYLCSVGGANYGYTFGSGTRLTVV.

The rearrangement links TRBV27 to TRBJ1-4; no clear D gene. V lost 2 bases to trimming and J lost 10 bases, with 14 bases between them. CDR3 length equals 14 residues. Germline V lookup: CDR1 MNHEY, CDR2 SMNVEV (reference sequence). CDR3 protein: CASSLGPWEGKLFF. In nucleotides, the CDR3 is TGTGCCAGCAGTTTAGGTCCCTGGGAGGGAAAACTGTTTTTT.

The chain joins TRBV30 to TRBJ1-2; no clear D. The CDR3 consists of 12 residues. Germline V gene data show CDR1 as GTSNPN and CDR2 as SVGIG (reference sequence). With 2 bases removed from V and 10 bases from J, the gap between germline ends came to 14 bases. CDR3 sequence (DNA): TGTGCCTGGAGTCTAAACGCGGGCTTCTACACCTTC. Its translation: CAWSLNAGFYTF.

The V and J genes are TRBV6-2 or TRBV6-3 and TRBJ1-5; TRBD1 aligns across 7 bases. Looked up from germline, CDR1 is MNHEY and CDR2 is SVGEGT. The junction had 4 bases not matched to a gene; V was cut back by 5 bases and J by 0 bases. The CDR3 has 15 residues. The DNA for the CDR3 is TGTGCCAGCAGTCGGACAGGCTATAGCAATCAGCCCCAGCATTTT. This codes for CASSRTGYSNQPQHF.

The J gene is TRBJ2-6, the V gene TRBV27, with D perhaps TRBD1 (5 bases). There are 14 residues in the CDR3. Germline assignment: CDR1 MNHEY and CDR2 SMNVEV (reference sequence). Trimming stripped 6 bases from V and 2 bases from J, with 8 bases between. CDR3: CASREGAGANVLTF. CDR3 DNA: TGTGCCAGCAGGGAAGGGGCTGGGGCCAACGTCCTGACTTTC.

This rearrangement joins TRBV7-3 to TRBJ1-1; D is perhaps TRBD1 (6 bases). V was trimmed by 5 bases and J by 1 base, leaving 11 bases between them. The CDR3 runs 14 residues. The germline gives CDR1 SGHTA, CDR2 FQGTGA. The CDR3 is CASSQGGQNTEAFF. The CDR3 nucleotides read TGTGCCAGCAGCCAAGGGGGACAGAACACTGAAGCTTTCTTT.

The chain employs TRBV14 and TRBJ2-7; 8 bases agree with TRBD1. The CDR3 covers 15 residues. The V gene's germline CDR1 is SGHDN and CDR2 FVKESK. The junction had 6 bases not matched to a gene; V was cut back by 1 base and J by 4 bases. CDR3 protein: CASSQVGQGRYEQYF. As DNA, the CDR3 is TGTGCCAGCAGCCAAGTCGGACAGGGAAGGTACGAGCAGTACTTC.

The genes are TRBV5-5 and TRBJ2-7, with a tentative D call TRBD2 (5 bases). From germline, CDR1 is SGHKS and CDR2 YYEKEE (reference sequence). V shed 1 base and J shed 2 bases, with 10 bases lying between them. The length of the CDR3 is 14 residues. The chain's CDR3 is CASSLSGSTYEQYF. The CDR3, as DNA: TGTGCCAGCAGCTTGAGCGGCTCAACCTACGAGCAGTACTTC.

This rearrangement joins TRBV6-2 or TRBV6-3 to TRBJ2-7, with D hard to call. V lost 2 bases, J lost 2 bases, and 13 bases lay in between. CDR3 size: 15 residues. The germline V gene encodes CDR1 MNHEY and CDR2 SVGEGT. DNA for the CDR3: TGTGCCAGCAGTTACAAACATCAACCCCCCTACGAGCAGTACTTC. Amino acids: CASSYKHQPPYEQYF.